The 7 T cell receptor beta chains presented below share a single source sample, sequenced in a study of T-cell memory formation after mild COVID-19. Via MiXCR, TCRdb re-called the 5' RACE reads, giving one row per CDR3 protein. This repertoire shows hundreds of thousands of distinct CDR3 sequences, less than 25% found once; its top ten account for approximately 8%. The sequencing input was PBMCs or a T cell subset sorted from them (not recorded which). These receptor sequences come from an adult woman who had mild COVID-19 (a few samples of this study predate the infection). Cell type and time point are not known.

The rearrangement uses TRBV7-8 and TRBJ2-3; 15 positions match TRBD2. Trimming cost V 4 bases and J 2 bases; bases outside gene matches: 4. The length of the CDR3 is 17 residues. Germline assignment: CDR1 SGHVS and CDR2 FQNEAQ. The CDR3 reads CASSSGLAGGYTDTQYF. CDR3 bases: TGTGCCAGCAGCTCCGGACTAGCGGGAGGGTACACAGATACGCAGTATTTT.

The chain has TRBV20-1 and TRBJ1-2, with TRBD1 as a possible D gene (5 bases). The CDR3 contains 15 residues. The V end lost 3 bases, the J end lost 2 bases, and 16 bases lay between the germline ends. CDR1 and CDR2 (germline): DFQATT, SNEGSKA (reference sequence). The CDR3 DNA follows: TGCAGTGCTAGGGACCACAGGCGGCAAAACTATGGCTACACCTTC. Protein product: CSARDHRRQNYGYTF.

The V gene is TRBV24-1, the J gene TRBJ2-1, with 11 bases fitting TRBD2. The CDR3 is 19 amino acids. Trimming cost V 1 base and J 8 bases; bases outside gene matches: 15. Germline V gene sequence: CDR1 KGHDR, CDR2 SFDVKD. The CDR3 sequence is CATSDFKRNSGRALDEQFF. The DNA of the CDR3 is TGTGCCACCAGTGATTTTAAAAGAAATAGCGGGAGGGCCCTTGATGAGCAGTTCTTC.

The chain is built from TRBV7-9 and TRBJ1-2, with 12 bases that match TRBD1. V lost 1 base and J lost 3; bases outside the gene matches: 9. This CDR3 contains 18 residues. Germline CDR1 reads SEHNR; CDR2 reads FQNEAQ (reference sequence). The CDR3 reads CASSLGGTGGAGDYGYTF. The CDR3, as DNA: TGTGCCAGCAGCTTAGGTGGGACAGGGGGCGCCGGGGACTATGGCTACACCTTC.

The CDR3, as DNA: TGCAGTGCCCTACTAGCGGGACCAGATACGCAGTATTTT. It is translated as CSALLAGPDTQYF. J is TRBJ2-3 and V is TRBV20-1, with 10 bases aligning to TRBD2. Germline loops: CDR1 DFQATT, CDR2 SNEGSKA (reference sequence). The J segment lost 4 bases and the V segment lost 6 bases, leaving 4 bases of the junction unmatched. The CDR3 spans 13 residues.

This clonotype appeared a few times. CDR3 sequence: CAISEGVGGETQYF. Here the CDR3 DNA reads TGTGCCATCAGTGAAGGTGTTGGTGGAGAGACCCAGTACTTC. The gene calls are TRBV10-3 and TRBJ2-5; unclear D gene. V lost 3 bases and J 4 bases, leaving 12 bases between the germline ends. CDR1 and CDR2 from the germline V gene are ENHRY and SYGVKD. CDR3 length: 14 residues.

This clonotype was seen only a few times. J is TRBJ2-7 and V is TRBV6-1; possibly TRBD1 for D (5 bases). CDR1 is MNHNS and CDR2 is SASEGT in the germline V gene. The CDR3 is 11 residues long. Deletions cut 7 bases from V and 5 bases from J, with 9 bases between. CDR3 amino acids: CASMGLHEQYF. CDR3 in DNA: TGTGCCAGCATGGGGCTCCACGAGCAGTACTTC.